Presented here are 15 T cell receptor beta chains from one specimen sequenced in a study of cytomegalovirus exposure and HLA in healthy donors. PCR was performed using 60 Vbeta and 13 Jbeta primers. The protocol was immunoSEQ multiplex PCR, while the TCRdb copy is restricted to in-frame clones and leaves out a portion. The table has 95,000 to 150,000 clones, about 75% seen once. Sequencing was done on a sample of PBMCs. The receptor source for this set is a man aged 55 to 70 in good health and CMV-seropositive.

The chain is built from TRBV9 and TRBJ1-5, with TRBD1 matching over 9 bases. Trimming took 7 bases from V and 5 from J; bases not matched to a gene: 10. CDR1 is SGDLS and CDR2 is YYNGEE in the germline V gene. The CDR3 covers 15 residues. The CDR3 reads CASSVGGQGDQPQHF. In DNA form, the CDR3 reads TGTGCCAGCTCTGTGGGGGGACAGGGAGATCAGCCCCAGCATTTT.

V and J are TRBV6-5 and TRBJ1-1, with TRBD1 matching 9 bases. The CDR3 runs to 14 residues. Germline lookup yields CDR1 MNHEY and CDR2 SVGAGI. After removal of 4 bases from V and 5 bases from J, the junction contained 5 bases not matched to a gene. In nucleotides, the CDR3 is TGTGCCAGCAGTTCACAGGGGGCTGGTACTGAAGCTTTCTTT. Protein sequence: CASSSQGAGTEAFF.

The rearrangement links TRBV2 to TRBJ2-6, with 7 bases that match TRBD2. The CDR3 contains 16 residues. The V and J ends lost 6 bases and 0 bases, in that order; junction bases with no gene match: 5. Germline V lookup: CDR1 SNHLY, CDR2 FYNNEI. The CDR3 region is CASRGERGSGANVLTF. The CDR3 coding sequence is TGTGCCAGCAGGGGGGAGCGGGGCTCTGGGGCCAACGTCCTGACTTTC.

The table lists this clone with a few counts. The chain joins TRBV19 to TRBJ2-7; D is unresolved. The CDR3 extends over 14 amino acids. Germline-derived CDR1 and CDR2 are LNHDA and SQIVND (reference sequence). Trimming shortened V by 3 bases and J by 1 base, and 10 bases separated the two germline ends. CDR3 bases: TGTGCCAGTAGTATGTTTGGGCAGTCCTACGAGCAGTACTTC. Residues: CASSMFGQSYEQYF.

This clone was seen only a few times. The genes are TRBV6-1 and TRBJ1-1, with D maybe TRBD1 (6 bases). V gave up 7 bases and J gave up 6 bases, with 21 bases separating them. This CDR3 is 15 amino acids long. Germline-derived CDR1 and CDR2 are MNHNS and SASEGT. The CDR3 is CASTAPDRRGAEAFF. The CDR3 coding sequence is TGTGCCAGCACTGCTCCCGACCGCAGGGGTGCTGAAGCTTTCTTT.

The sample holds a few counts of this clone. The V call is TRBV5-4, the J call TRBJ1-1; possibly TRBD1 for D (5 bases). V was cut by 0 bases and J by 1 base, with 7 bases left in between. CDR3 size: 14 residues. Germline CDR1 reads SGHNT; CDR2 reads YYREEE (reference sequence). CDR3 sequence (DNA): TGTGCCAGCAGCTTGGGCAGGGCGAACACTGAAGCTTTCTTT. Protein sequence: CASSLGRANTEAFF. Using reference TRBV5-4 and TRBJ1-1 for the parts outside the CDR3, the full variable domain is ETGVTQSPTHLIKTRGQQVTLRCSSQSGHNTVSWYQQALGQGPQFIFQYYREEENGRGNFPPRFSGLQFPNYSSELNVNALELDDSALYLCASSLGRANTEAFFGQGTRLTVV.

The chain uses TRBV6-5 and TRBJ2-1; no clear D gene. Trimming left V 0 bases short and J 10 bases short, with 4 bases between. The CDR3 has 11 residues. Looked up from germline, CDR1 is MNHEY and CDR2 is SVGAGI. CDR3 nucleotides: TGTGCCAGCAGTTACTCGAGGGAGCAGTTCTTC. Translating it yields CASSYSREQFF.

The chain has TRBV28 and TRBJ2-1; tentatively, D is TRBD2 (6 bases). From germline, CDR1 is MDHEN and CDR2 SYDVKM. Trimming cost V 7 bases and J 15 bases, with 28 bases left between them. This CDR3 region has 15 residues. As DNA, the CDR3 is TGTGCCAGCACCACCACATTGGAGGGGCCTACTATCCGGTTCTTC. This sequence encodes CASTTTLEGPTIRFF.

The chain links TRBV19 to TRBJ2-7, with 8 bases lining up with TRBD1. Germline values: CDR1 LNHDA, CDR2 SQIVND (reference sequence). J gave up 5 bases and V 5 bases, and 8 bases lay outside the gene matches. The CDR3 totals 14 residues. The CDR3 protein is CASSLGDRWNEQYF. DNA of the CDR3: TGTGCCAGTAGTCTCGGGGACAGGTGGAACGAGCAGTACTTC.

The chain combines TRBV2 with TRBJ1-1, with 8 bases fitting TRBD1. V lost 7 bases, J lost 5 bases, and 6 bases stayed unmatched. CDR1 SNHLY and CDR2 FYNNEI come from the germline V gene. This CDR3 comprises 13 residues. The CDR3 DNA sequence: TGTGCCAGCAAACAGGGGGTGTGGACTGAAGCTTTCTTT. Translated: CASKQGVWTEAFF.

The genes are TRBV10-3 and TRBJ2-7; 7 bases are shared with TRBD1. Losses at the gene ends were 11 bases for V and 5 bases for J; bases not matched to a gene: 6. Germline V gives CDR1 ENHRY, CDR2 SYGVKD. The CDR3 is 11 residues long. The CDR3 DNA is TGTGCCGTCCGACAGGGCCACGAGCAGTACTTC. Its translation is CAVRQGHEQYF.

The chain recombines TRBV7-2 with TRBJ1-2; no firm D call. V was shortened by 1 base and J by 7 bases, with 13 bases between the two germline ends. Germline CDR1 is SGHTA and CDR2 is FQGNSA. This CDR3 comprises 14 residues. The CDR3 DNA follows: TGTGCCAGCAGCTTAGTAGTGGAGGATGCTGGCTACACCTTC. It yields the protein CASSLVVEDAGYTF.

V usage is TRBV19 and J usage is TRBJ2-1, with 13 bases identical to TRBD2. CDR3 length equals 14 residues. V lost 3 bases, J lost 12 bases, and 5 bases stayed unmatched. Germline CDR1 reads LNHDA; CDR2 reads SQIVND (reference sequence). In DNA form, the CDR3 reads TGTGCCAGTAGTATTTCGGGACTAGCGGGACCGCAGTTCTTC. Its translation is CASSISGLAGPQFF.

This chain connects TRBV28 to TRBJ2-5; 7 positions match TRBD1. The J call may not be correct, given that the DNA end is closer to TRBJ2-7. CDR3 length equals 13 residues. The germline V gene has CDR1 MDHEN and CDR2 SYDVKM. CDR3 DNA sequence: TGTGCCAGCAGTTCGGGACAGATTAGCGAGCAGTACTTC. Amino acid sequence: CASSSGQISEQYF.

This chain links TRBV27 with TRBJ2-7; D not resolved. Looked up from germline, CDR1 is MNHEY and CDR2 is SMNVEV (reference sequence). The CDR3 runs 11 residues. The V end was cut by 5 bases, the J end by 6 bases, with 8 bases between. CDR3 region: CASSNGPEQYF. The CDR3 bases are TGTGCCAGCAGTAATGGGCCCGAGCAGTACTTC.